The entry below gives a single T cell receptor beta chain sequence along with its context. The target antigen is unknown. The data derive from a study of beta chain features in type 1 diabetes. For the study at large: Healthy donors resembled patients in age, gender and cell yields.

Reverse transcription of all isolated RNA meant that expressed TCRB transcripts were sequenced. This table comes from immunoSEQ multiplex PCR, and its TCRdb copy is limited to in-frame clones, with some not included. In the table there are about 360,000 clones, approximately 12% of which are singletons. Germline-derived CDR1 and CDR2 are SGHVS and FNYEAQ. The V and J ends lost 3 bases and 7 bases respectively, with 12 bases between them. The CDR3 is 14 residues long. Study findings and constraints: Patients with type 1 diabetes carried fewer insertions and had more deletions at their VDJ junctions. Moderate yet significant TCRB CDR3 shortening was seen in Type 1 diabetes patients in all four CD4+ subsets.

This receptor was taken from a man between 18 and 29 years old in good health. Sequencing was done on a sample of naive CD4+ T cells from blood. The chain combines TRBV7-6 with TRBJ1-4; tentative D call: TRBD1 (5 bases). CDR3 nucleotide sequence: TGTGCCAGCAGCTTGTCCAGGGTCAGTGAAAAACTGTTTTTT. Translation: CASSLSRVSEKLFF.